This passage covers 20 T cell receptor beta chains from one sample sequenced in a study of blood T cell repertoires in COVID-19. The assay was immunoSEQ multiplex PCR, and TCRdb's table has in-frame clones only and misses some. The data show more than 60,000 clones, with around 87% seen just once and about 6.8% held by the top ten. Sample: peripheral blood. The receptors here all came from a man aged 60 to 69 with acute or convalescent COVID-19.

CDR3 nucleotides: TGTGCCAGCAGCGGGTGGGACAGGGGGATCAACACCATATATTTT. Amino acid sequence: CASSGWDRGINTIYF. The chain joins TRBV9 to TRBJ1-3, with 11 bases lining up with TRBD1. Unmatched junction bases numbered 6, after V lost 3 bases and J lost 7 bases. The CDR3 extends over 15 amino acids. Germline lookup yields CDR1 SGDLS and CDR2 YYNGEE.

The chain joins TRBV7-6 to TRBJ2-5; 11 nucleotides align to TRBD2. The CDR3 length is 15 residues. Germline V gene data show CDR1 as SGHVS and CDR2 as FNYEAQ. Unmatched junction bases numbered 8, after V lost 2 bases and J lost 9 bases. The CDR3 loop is CASSLPGLAGRAQYF. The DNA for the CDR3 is TGTGCCAGCAGCTTACCCGGACTAGCGGGTAGAGCCCAGTACTTC.

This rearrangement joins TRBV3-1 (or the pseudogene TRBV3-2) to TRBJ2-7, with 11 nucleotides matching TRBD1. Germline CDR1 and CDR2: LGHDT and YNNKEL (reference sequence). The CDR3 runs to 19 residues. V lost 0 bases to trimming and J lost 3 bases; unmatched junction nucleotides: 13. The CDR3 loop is CASSQERRTGGWGHYEQYF. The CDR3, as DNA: TGTGCCAGCAGCCAAGAAAGAAGGACAGGGGGCTGGGGGCACTACGAGCAGTACTTC.

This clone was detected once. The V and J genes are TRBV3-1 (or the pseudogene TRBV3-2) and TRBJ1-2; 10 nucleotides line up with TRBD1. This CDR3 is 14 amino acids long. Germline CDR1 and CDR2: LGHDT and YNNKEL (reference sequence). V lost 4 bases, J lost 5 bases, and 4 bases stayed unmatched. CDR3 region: CASSPDRGWYGYTF. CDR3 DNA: TGTGCCAGCAGCCCGGACAGGGGGTGGTATGGCTACACCTTC.

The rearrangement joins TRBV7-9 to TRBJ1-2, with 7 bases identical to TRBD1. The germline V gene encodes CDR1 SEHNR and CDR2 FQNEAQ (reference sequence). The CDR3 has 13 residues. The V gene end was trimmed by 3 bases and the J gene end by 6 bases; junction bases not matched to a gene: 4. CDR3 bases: TGTGCCAGCAGCTTGTTCCAGGGGGATGGCTACACCTTC. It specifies CASSLFQGDGYTF.

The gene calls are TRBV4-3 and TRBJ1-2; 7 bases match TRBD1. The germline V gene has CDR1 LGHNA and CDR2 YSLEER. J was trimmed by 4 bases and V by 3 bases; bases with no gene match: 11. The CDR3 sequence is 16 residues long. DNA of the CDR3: TGCGCCAGCAGCCAGACCTCCACGGCAGGGGGCTATGGCTACACCTTC. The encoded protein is CASSQTSTAGGYGYTF.

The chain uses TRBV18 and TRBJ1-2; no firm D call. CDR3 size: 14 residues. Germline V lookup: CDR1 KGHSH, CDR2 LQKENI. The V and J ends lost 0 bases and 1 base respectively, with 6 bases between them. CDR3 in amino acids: CASSPPASNYGYTF. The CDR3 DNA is TGTGCCAGCTCACCACCGGCCAGTAACTATGGCTACACCTTC.

The CDR3 is CAWSKTWGPRYEQFF. CDR3 bases: TGTGCCTGGAGTAAGACGTGGGGCCCGAGGTATGAGCAGTTCTTC. The chain combines TRBV30 with TRBJ2-1; possible D gene TRBD1, 5 bases. Germline V CDR1 and CDR2: GTSNPN, SVGIG (reference sequence). The CDR3 consists of 15 residues. Trimming left V 2 bases short and J 8 bases short, with 19 bases between.

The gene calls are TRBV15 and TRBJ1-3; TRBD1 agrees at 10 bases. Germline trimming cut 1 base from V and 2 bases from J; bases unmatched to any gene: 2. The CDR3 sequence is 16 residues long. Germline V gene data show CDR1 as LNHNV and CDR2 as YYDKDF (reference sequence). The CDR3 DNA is TGTGCCACCAGCAGAGGACAGGGGGCGACTGGAAACACCATATATTTT. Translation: CATSRGQGATGNTIYF.

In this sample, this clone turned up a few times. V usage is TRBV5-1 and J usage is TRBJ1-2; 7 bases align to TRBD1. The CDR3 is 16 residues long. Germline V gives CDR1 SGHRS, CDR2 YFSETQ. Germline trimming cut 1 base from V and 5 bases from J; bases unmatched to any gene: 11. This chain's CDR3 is CASSLLESTGWYGYTF. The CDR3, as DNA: TGCGCCAGCAGCTTGTTAGAGTCGACAGGGTGGTATGGCTACACCTTC.

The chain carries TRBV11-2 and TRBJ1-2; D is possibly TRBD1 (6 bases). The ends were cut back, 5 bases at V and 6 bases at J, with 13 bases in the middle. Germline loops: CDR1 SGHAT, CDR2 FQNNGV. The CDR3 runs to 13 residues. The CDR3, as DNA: TGTGCCAGCAGCCCCATCAGGGGCCATGGCTACACCTTC. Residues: CASSPIRGHGYTF.

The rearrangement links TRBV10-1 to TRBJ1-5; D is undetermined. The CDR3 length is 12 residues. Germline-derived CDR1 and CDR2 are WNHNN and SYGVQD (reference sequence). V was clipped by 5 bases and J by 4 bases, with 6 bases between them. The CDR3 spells CASSSPNQPQHF. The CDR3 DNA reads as TGCGCCAGCAGTTCCCCGAATCAGCCCCAGCATTTT.

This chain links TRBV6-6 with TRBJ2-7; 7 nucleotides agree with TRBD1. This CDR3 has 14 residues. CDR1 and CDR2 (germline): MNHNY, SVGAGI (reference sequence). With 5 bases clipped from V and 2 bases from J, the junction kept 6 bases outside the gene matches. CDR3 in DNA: TGTGCCAGCAGTCAGAACAGGGGCCCCTACGAGCAGTACTTC. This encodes CASSQNRGPYEQYF.

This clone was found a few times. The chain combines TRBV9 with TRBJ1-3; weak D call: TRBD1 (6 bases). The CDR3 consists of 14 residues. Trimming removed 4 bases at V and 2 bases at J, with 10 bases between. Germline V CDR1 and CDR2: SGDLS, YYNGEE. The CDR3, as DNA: TGTGCCAGCAGCCCCGGACAGACTGGAAACACCATATATTTT. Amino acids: CASSPGQTGNTIYF.

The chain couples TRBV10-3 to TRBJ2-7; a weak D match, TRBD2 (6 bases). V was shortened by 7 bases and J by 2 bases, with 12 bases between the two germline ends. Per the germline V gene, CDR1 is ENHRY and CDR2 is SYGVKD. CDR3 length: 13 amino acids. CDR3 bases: TGTGCCATCACCGATGGGGGGACCTACGAGCAGTACTTC. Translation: CAITDGGTYEQYF.

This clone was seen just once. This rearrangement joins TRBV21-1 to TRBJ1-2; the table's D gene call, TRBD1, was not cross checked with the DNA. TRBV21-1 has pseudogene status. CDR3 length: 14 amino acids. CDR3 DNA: TGTGCCAGCAGCAAAGAGTACAGCAACTATGGCTACACCTTC. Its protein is CASSKEYSNYGYTF.

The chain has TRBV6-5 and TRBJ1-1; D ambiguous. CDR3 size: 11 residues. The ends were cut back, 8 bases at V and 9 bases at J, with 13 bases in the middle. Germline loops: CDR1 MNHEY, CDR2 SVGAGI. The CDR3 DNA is TGTGCCAGCCGAGACGGAGGGCAAGCTTTCTTT. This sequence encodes CASRDGGQAFF.

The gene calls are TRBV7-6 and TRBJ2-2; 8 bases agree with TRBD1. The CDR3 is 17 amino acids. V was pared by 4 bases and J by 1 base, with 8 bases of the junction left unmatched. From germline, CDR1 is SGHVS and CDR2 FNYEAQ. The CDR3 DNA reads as TGTGCCAGCAGCTCCCAACGTACAGGGGGGAACACCGGGGAGCTGTTTTTT. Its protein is CASSSQRTGGNTGELFF. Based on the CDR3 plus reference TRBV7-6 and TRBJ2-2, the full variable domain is GAGVSQSPRYKVTKRGQDVALRCDPISGHVSLYWYRQALGQGPEFLTYFNYEAQQDKSGLPNDRFSAERPEGSISTLTIQRTEQRDSAMYRCASSSQRTGGNTGELFFGEGSRLTVL.

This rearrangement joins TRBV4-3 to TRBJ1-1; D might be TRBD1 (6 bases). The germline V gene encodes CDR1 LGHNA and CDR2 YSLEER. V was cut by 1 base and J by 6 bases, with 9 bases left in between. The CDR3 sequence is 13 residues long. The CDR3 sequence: CASSQVGGAEAFF. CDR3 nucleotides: TGCGCCAGCAGCCAAGTAGGGGGGGCTGAAGCTTTCTTT.

DNA for the CDR3: TGTGCCAGCAGCCAAGTATCGGGTTGGGACTATGGCTACACCTTC. This gives the protein CASSQVSGWDYGYTF. V usage is TRBV3-1 (or the pseudogene TRBV3-2) and J usage is TRBJ1-2; no firm D call. This CDR3 has 15 residues. Trimming shortened V by 1 base and J by 3 bases, and 12 bases separated the two germline ends. Germline CDR1 reads LGHDT; CDR2 reads YNNKEL (reference sequence).